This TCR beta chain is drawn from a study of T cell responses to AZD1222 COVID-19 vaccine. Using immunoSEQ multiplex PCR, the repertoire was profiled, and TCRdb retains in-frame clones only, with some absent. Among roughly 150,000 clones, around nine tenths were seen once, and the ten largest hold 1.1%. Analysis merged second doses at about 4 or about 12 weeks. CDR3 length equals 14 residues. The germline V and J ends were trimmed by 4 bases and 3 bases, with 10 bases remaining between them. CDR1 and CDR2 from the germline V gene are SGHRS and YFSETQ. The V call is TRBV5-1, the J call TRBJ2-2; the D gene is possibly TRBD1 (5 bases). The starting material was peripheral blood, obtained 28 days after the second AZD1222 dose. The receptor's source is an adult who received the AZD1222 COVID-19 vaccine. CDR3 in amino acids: CASSPQGYTGELFF. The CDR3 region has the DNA TGCGCCAGCAGCCCCCAGGGCTACACCGGGGAGCTGTTTTTT. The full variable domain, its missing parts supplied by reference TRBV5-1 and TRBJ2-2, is KAGVTQTPRYLIKTRGQQVTLSCSPISGHRSVSWYQQTPGQGLQFLFEYFSETQRNKGNFPGRFSGRQFSNSRSEMNVSTLELGDSALYLCASSPQGYTGELFFGEGSRLTVL.